A single T cell receptor beta chain is shown here with its context. The antigen this receptor binds is unknown. No per-base quality is available; no much larger clone lies one base away. CD8 naive samples were CD45RO-negative cells positively selected for CCR7, giving a CD45RA+CCR7+ population that excluded TemRA cells. Healthy HIV-negative adults with no recently reported acute infections or vaccinations were included as donors. Every donor was a Caucasian adult residing in Nashville, Tennessee, USA. Blood was obtained by leukapheresis, after which PBMCs were separated by Ficoll-Histopaque density gradient centrifugation and cryopreserved in liquid nitrogen vapor phase. Analytical flow cytometry was used to check the purity and quantity of each magnetically sorted T cell population. Genomic DNA was isolated from every sorted fraction and measured by UV absorbance on a Nanodrop 2000c. The entry originates in a study of shared clonotypes between healthy human individuals (dated by TCRdb to 2019 to 2021). The study in broad terms: Three men and two women, aged 18 to 49 years, made up the cohort. Each donor's leukapheresis produced roughly between about 0.8 and 8.9 billion PBMCs. For each donor, CD4 naive and CD4 memory were each run on three plates, CD8 naive on two plates, and CD8 memory on one plate. Different laboratories and diverse techniques were used to prepare libraries and sequence TCR repertoires, to increase sequencing depth and limit assay-specific biases. To estimate repertoire size and how much clonotype sharing occurs between individuals, the study deeply sequenced the blood TCR repertoires of about five healthy adults.

Using the deep immunoSEQ assay, TCR CDR3 regions were amplified from genomic DNA by multiplex PCR. For each cell subset, the extracted genomic DNA was distributed evenly across all wells of several immunoSEQ 96-well plates, and each plate served as one replicate. For sorted subsets, around 200 ng genomic DNA, equal to tens of thousands of T cell genomes, was loaded into each replicate PCR. Purified libraries were measured with a Qubit 3.0 fluorometer, size-checked on a Bioanalyzer 2100, and measured again with the KAPA Library Quantification kit. Every immunoSEQ 96-well plate was sequenced on a dedicated single-read 150-cycle Illumina NextSeq 550 flow cell. The paper's data handling went like this. Because the immunoSEQ output included only junctional sequences and no quality scores, the filtering could not be the same as the filtering used for full-length reads. To assign V/J genes and CDR3, sequences were annotated against IMGT germline references using PyIR, a Python wrapper for IgBLAST v1.9. Any read was removed if the V/J assignment was weak (E-value above 1e-6), the CDR3 was missing, or the read contained stop codons, out-of-frame junctions, or ambiguous translated residues. V3J clonotypes were defined as sequences sharing the same inferred V gene, J gene, and CDR3 amino acid sequence. To compute the percentage overlap between repertoires, the number of shared unique clonotypes was divided by the size of the smaller repertoire. Repertoire richness was assessed with RTK rarefaction, the Chao1 estimator, and Recon v2.1 estimates of unobserved clonotypes. Generation probabilities were computed with OLGA for all TCRbeta clonotypes obtained by the gDNA method from a handful of donors. The immuneACCESS repertoire file appears here via TCRdb, limited to in-frame rearrangements. These files lack a portion of the clones; in checked studies, under half of the deficit traces to unresolved V genes, and the cause of the others is not known. The V and J calls and the clone size are those of that table, but D and trimming were determined from the DNA. The sample table contains 600,000 or so clones; only one count was recorded for about 95% of them. The ten most abundant clones make up about 0.11% of the sample.

Study-wide conclusions, independent of this receptor: Pairwise subsampling indicated that sequencing depth was expected to affect the degree of clonotype sharing among donors. Estimated clonotype richness was generally larger for naive than for memory subsets. Clonotypes shared by all four sorted-subset donors showed higher generation probabilities than non-shared clonotypes. Rarefaction of sorted-subset datasets indicated incomplete sequencing despite the large sequencing depth. When a few donors were compared, the shared fraction of clonotypes was 5% to 6.5% for naive CD4, more than 3% for naive CD8, roughly 2.5% for memory CD4, and around 0.37% for memory CD8. Sampling was restricted to blood, and TCR repertoires in tissue are likely to differ from TCR repertoires in blood. The small number of donors limited the genetic and exposure-history diversity represented.

The CDR3 has 13 amino acids, counting the end cysteine and phenylalanine. CDR3 DNA is the only sequence kept; it has 39 bases, read in frame from the first base. Per the germline V gene, MDHEN is the CDR1 and SYDVKM is the CDR2. A distance of 16 bases separates the germline ends of V and J, which lose 6 bases and 8 bases respectively. The source of this sequence is a woman aged 25 to 45 in good health. Material for sequencing was naive CD8+ T cells sorted from blood. Read against the paper, the sample's cell subset or site label means: CD45RA+CCR7+. This sequence uses TRBV28 and TRBJ1-2, and perhaps TRBD1 as D gene, on 5 matching bases. The nucleotide sequence is given as TGTGCCAGCAGCCGCAGGGAGGGTCCCGGCTACACCTTC. It is translated as CASSRREGPGYTF.